Following are 21 T cell receptor beta chains from one sample sequenced in a study of blood T cell repertoires in COVID-19. Profiled with immunoSEQ multiplex PCR; TCRdb holds only in-frame clones, not every one. The table shows 240,000 or so clones, with approximately 88% occurring only once. Source material: peripheral blood. Receptors were obtained from a woman in her thirties with acute or convalescent COVID-19.

This sequence joins TRBV7-9 and TRBJ1-5; 12 nucleotides agree with TRBD1. The V segment lost 5 bases and the J segment 6 bases; nucleotides outside the gene matches: 5. Germline CDR1 reads SEHNR; CDR2 reads FQNEAQ (reference sequence). The CDR3 consists of 15 residues. As DNA, the CDR3 is TGTGCCAGCAGCCCCCAGGGACAGGGGGCTCAGCCCCAGCATTTT. This translates into CASSPQGQGAQPQHF. The whole variable domain, remainder taken from reference TRBV7-9 and TRBJ1-5, is DTGVSQNPRHKITKRGQNVTFRCDPISEHNRLYWYRQTLGQGPEFLTYFQNEAQLEKSRLLSDRFSAERPKGSFSTLEIQRTEQGDSAMYLCASSPQGQGAQPQHFGDGTRLSIL.

The CDR3 region is CASSYEPGTGSTDTQYF. CDR3 DNA sequence: TGTGCCAGCAGTTATGAACCCGGGACAGGGAGCACAGATACGCAGTATTTT. The rearrangement uses TRBV5-6 and TRBJ2-3; 9 bases map to TRBD1. Losses at the gene ends were 5 bases for V and 0 bases for J; bases not matched to a gene: 10. This CDR3 contains 17 residues. Germline CDR1 SGHDT, CDR2 YYEEEE.

CDR3 amino acids: CASSETTGWSSPLHF. Written as DNA, the CDR3 is TGTGCCAGCAGTGAAACCACGGGGTGGAGTTCACCCCTCCACTTT. The chain recombines TRBV6-1 with TRBJ1-6; D is uncertain. The V gene lost 2 bases and the J gene lost 9 bases, with 14 bases spanning the gap. Germline values: CDR1 MNHNS, CDR2 SASEGT. The CDR3 is made up of 15 amino acids.

The chain combines TRBV18 with TRBJ1-5, with D unclear. CDR3 size: 11 residues. V shed 7 bases and J shed 8 bases, with 9 bases lying between them. The germline V gene has CDR1 KGHSH and CDR2 LQKENI. The CDR3 here is CASFTYEPQHF. DNA for the CDR3: TGTGCCAGCTTCACCTATGAGCCCCAGCATTTT.

V gene TRBV13 combines with J gene TRBJ2-5; 7 bases map to TRBD1. Germline-derived CDR1 and CDR2 are PRHDT and FYEKMQ (reference sequence). This CDR3 spans 16 amino acids. V lost 6 bases and J lost 5; bases outside the gene matches: 15. CDR3 nucleotides: TGTGCCAGCAGTCCCGATTCAAGGGGGCCGGGGGAGACCCAGTACTTC. Encoded protein: CASSPDSRGPGETQYF.

The gene calls are TRBV10-3 and TRBJ2-2, with 8 bases identical to TRBD1. CDR1 is ENHRY, CDR2 SYGVKD, per germline. This CDR3 has 15 residues. V trimming: 3 bases; J trimming: 7 bases; junction bases outside the gene matches: 7. The CDR3 nucleotides read TGTGCCATCAGTGATAAGGCAGGGGGCTTCGGGGAGCTGTTTTTT. Protein: CAISDKAGGFGELFF.

This chain uses TRBV29-1 with TRBJ1-2, with 7 bases identical to TRBD1. CDR1 is SQVTM, CDR2 ANQGSEA, per germline. Losses at the gene ends were 6 bases for V and 3 bases for J; bases not matched to a gene: 13. CDR3 length: 15 residues. The CDR3 sequence: CSVSGDSSPDYGYTF. The CDR3 DNA follows: TGCAGCGTCTCAGGGGACAGCTCGCCGGACTATGGCTACACCTTC.

The chain's CDR3 is CSVASGLADPQETQYF. CDR3 DNA: TGCAGCGTAGCCTCTGGACTAGCGGACCCCCAAGAGACCCAGTACTTC. This chain joins TRBV29-1 and TRBJ2-5, with 10 bases matching TRBD2. CDR1 and CDR2 (germline): SQVTM, ANQGSEA. V lost 6 bases, J lost 1 base, and 11 bases stayed unmatched. The CDR3 consists of 16 residues.

This clone has only one observation. CDR3 sequence (DNA): TGTGCCAGTAGTATAGAACGAGCTAGCGGGCGGGGGGATGAGCAGTTCTTC. It encodes CASSIERASGRGDEQFF. J is TRBJ2-1 and V is TRBV19; 8 bases agree with TRBD2. In germline, CDR1 is LNHDA, CDR2 SQIVND (reference sequence). The ends lost 0 bases at V and 8 bases at J; junction bases unmatched: 12. The CDR3 spans 17 residues.

Concerning this clone: No DNA is shown, since the ends of the CDR3 on it are uncertain; the CDR3 is the one TCRdb lists. The rearrangement uses TRBV21-1 and TRBJ2-7; TRBD1, the D gene given by the table, was not confirmed from the DNA. TRBV21-1 is assigned pseudogene status. The CDR3 spans 17 amino acids, including both terminal residues. CDR3 loop: CASSKVFWGQGSYEQYF.

This clone was recorded only once. This sequence joins TRBV13 and TRBJ1-2; D perhaps matches TRBD1 (5 bases). This CDR3 contains 12 residues. V was trimmed by 6 bases and J by 8 bases, leaving 13 bases between them. The V gene's germline CDR1 is PRHDT and CDR2 FYEKMQ (reference sequence). CDR3 DNA sequence: TGTGCCAGCAGGACAAGGAGGGGCGGCTACACCTTC. Amino acids: CASRTRRGGYTF.

The J gene is TRBJ2-7, the V gene TRBV5-1; D possibly corresponds to TRBD2 (5 bases). The CDR3 spans 16 residues. Between the trimmed V and J ends, which lost 5 bases and 0 bases, there was a span of 18 bases. From germline, CDR1 is SGHRS and CDR2 YFSETQ. In nucleotides, the CDR3 is TGCGCCAGCAGTCCATATGCACTAGGGAACTCCTACGAGCAGTACTTC. Amino acid sequence: CASSPYALGNSYEQYF. Filled out from reference TRBV5-1 and TRBJ2-7, the complete variable domain reads KAGVTQTPRYLIKTRGQQVTLSCSPISGHRSVSWYQQTPGQGLQFLFEYFSETQRNKGNFPGRFSGRQFSNSRSEMNVSTLELGDSALYLCASSPYALGNSYEQYFGPGTRLTVT.

This clone was recorded only once. V is TRBV30 and J is TRBJ1-6, with D possibly matching TRBD1 (6 bases). V lost 3 bases and J lost 5, with 14 bases in between. Germline CDR1 reads GTSNPN; CDR2 reads SVGIG (reference sequence). This CDR3 is 15 amino acids long. Here the CDR3 reads CAWRRGGRDNSPLHF. CDR3 DNA: TGTGCCTGGAGGCGCGGGGGCAGGGATAATTCACCCCTCCACTTT.

The chain employs TRBV24-1 and TRBJ1-5; D possibly corresponds to TRBD1 (5 bases). CDR1 is KGHDR and CDR2 is SFDVKD in the germline V gene. The CDR3 covers 14 residues. The ends were cut back, 3 bases at V and 7 bases at J, with 12 bases in the middle. The CDR3 region is CATSDGQGYQPQHF. DNA of the CDR3: TGTGCCACCAGTGATGGGCAGGGCTACCAGCCCCAGCATTTT.

The table lists this clone with a few counts. The rearrangement joins TRBV2 to TRBJ2-2; D perhaps matches TRBD2 (5 bases). Per the germline V gene, CDR1 is SNHLY and CDR2 is FYNNEI. V was trimmed by 2 bases and J by 7 bases, leaving 14 bases between them. The CDR3 is made up of 15 amino acids. The CDR3 protein is CASSESRGIGGELFF. CDR3 sequence (DNA): TGTGCCAGCAGTGAATCCCGGGGTATTGGCGGGGAGCTGTTTTTT.

Written as DNA, the CDR3 is TGTGCCAGCAGCCGAAACCCCCCGGGCACCCGGGGGGGAAAACTGTTTTTT. As protein: CASSRNPPGTRGGKLFF. J is TRBJ1-4 and V is TRBV6-2 or TRBV6-3, with D possibly matching TRBD1 (5 bases). Trimming removed 6 bases from V and 10 bases from J, with 27 bases in between. The CDR3 contains 17 residues. Germline V CDR1 and CDR2: MNHEY, SVGEGT.

The table lists this clone with a count of one. The V call is TRBV29-1, the J call TRBJ1-1, with 8 bases matching TRBD1. The CDR3 runs to 16 residues. Looked up from germline, CDR1 is SQVTM and CDR2 is ANQGSEA. J lost 5 bases, V lost 7 bases, and 18 bases had no gene match. CDR3 in amino acids: CSAVGQGFRSGTEAFF. The CDR3 DNA is TGCAGCGCTGTAGGACAGGGCTTCCGTTCCGGAACTGAAGCTTTCTTT.

The CDR3 DNA is TGTGCCAGTAGTGCGGGACAGGGTTGGAATTCACCCCTCCACTTT. Translating it yields CASSAGQGWNSPLHF. V and J are TRBV19 and TRBJ1-6; 9 bases match TRBD1. J lost 7 bases, V lost 5 bases, and 6 bases had no gene match. CDR3 length equals 15 residues. Germline CDR1 LNHDA, CDR2 SQIVND (reference sequence).

CDR3 coding DNA: TGTGCCAGCAGCAAAGCGCCTAGAACGGGAGAAGATCGGTACGAGCAGTACTTC. The encoded protein is CASSKAPRTGEDRYEQYF. The chain combines TRBV21-1 with TRBJ2-7; TRBD2, the D gene given by the table, was not confirmed from the DNA. TRBV21-1 is annotated as a pseudogene. The CDR3 totals 18 residues.

The chain combines TRBV5-8 with TRBJ1-1; D gene unclear. The V gene lost 0 bases and the J gene lost 1 base, with 4 bases spanning the gap. The CDR3 runs to 13 residues. CDR1 SGHTS and CDR2 YDEGEE come from the germline V gene. The CDR3 DNA follows: TGTGCCAGCAGCTTGGAGCGGAACACTGAAGCTTTCTTT. Residues: CASSLERNTEAFF. Full variable domain (remainder filled in from reference TRBV5-8 and TRBJ1-1): EAGVTQSPTHLIKTRGQQATLRCSPISGHTSVYWYQQALGLGLQFLLWYDEGEERNRGNFPPRFSGRQFPNYSSELNVNALELEDSALYLCASSLERNTEAFFGQGTRLTVV.

The count of this clone is one. The chain employs TRBV6-2 or TRBV6-3 and TRBJ1-2; TRBD1 agrees at 7 bases. Germline assignment: CDR1 MNHEY and CDR2 SVGEGT. This CDR3 has 13 amino acids. V gave up 4 bases and J gave up 7 bases; unmatched junction bases: 6. The CDR3 nucleotides read TGTGCCAGCAGTTTCGACAGGGATACTGGCTACACCTTC. This codes for CASSFDRDTGYTF.